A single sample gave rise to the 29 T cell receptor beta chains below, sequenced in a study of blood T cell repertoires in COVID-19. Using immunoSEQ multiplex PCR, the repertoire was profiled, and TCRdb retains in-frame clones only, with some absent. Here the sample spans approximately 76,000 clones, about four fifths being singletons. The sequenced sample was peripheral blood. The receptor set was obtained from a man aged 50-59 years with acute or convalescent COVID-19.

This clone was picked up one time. The CDR3 reads CASSRLPPGQSYEQYF. The DNA of the CDR3 is TGTGCCAGCAGTCGACTTCCTCCGGGACAGAGCTACGAGCAGTACTTC. The chain links TRBV6-6 to TRBJ2-7; 7 bases match TRBD1. Trimming removed 5 bases from V and 3 bases from J; junction bases left unmatched: 13. The CDR3 is 16 residues long. Germline-derived CDR1 and CDR2 are MNHNY and SVGAGI (reference sequence).

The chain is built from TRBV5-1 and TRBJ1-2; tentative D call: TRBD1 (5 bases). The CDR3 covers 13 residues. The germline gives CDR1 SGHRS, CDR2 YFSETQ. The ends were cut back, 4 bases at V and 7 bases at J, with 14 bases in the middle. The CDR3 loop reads CASSLDTLSGYTF. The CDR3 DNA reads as TGCGCCAGCAGCCTGGACACCTTATCTGGCTACACCTTC. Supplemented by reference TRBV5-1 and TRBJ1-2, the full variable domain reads KAGVTQTPRYLIKTRGQQVTLSCSPISGHRSVSWYQQTPGQGLQFLFEYFSETQRNKGNFPGRFSGRQFSNSRSEMNVSTLELGDSALYLCASSLDTLSGYTFGSGTRLTVV.

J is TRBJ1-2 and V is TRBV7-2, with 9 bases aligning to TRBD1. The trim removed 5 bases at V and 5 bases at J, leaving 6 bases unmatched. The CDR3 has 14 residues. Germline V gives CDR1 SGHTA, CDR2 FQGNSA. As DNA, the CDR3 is TGTGCCAGCAGCACCGGGACAGGGATTTATGGCTACACCTTC. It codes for CASSTGTGIYGYTF. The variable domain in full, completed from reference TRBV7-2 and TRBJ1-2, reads GAGVSQSPSNKVTEKGKDVELRCDPISGHTALYWYRQSLGQGLEFLIYFQGNSAPDKSGLPSDRFSAERTGGSVSTLTIQRTQQEDSAVYLCASSTGTGIYGYTFGSGTRLTVV.

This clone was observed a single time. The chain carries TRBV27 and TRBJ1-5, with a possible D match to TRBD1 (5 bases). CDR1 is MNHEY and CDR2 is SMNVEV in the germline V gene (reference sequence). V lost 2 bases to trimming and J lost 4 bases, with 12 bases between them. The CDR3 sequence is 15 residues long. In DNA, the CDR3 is TGTGCCAGCAGTTTAGGGCAGGGTCGTAATCAGCCCCAGCATTTT. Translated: CASSLGQGRNQPQHF.

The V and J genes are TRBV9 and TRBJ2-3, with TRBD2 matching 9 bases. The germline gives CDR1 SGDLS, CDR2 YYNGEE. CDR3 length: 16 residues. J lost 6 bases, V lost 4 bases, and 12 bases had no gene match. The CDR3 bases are TGTGCCAGCAGCATCCTGGGGGGACTAGCCCCCGATACGCAGTATTTT. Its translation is CASSILGGLAPDTQYF.

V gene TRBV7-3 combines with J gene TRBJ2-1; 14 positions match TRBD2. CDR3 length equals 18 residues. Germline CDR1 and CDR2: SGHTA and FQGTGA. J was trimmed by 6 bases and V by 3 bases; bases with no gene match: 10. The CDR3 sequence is CASSLGTSGRRLSNEQFF. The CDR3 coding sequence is TGTGCCAGCAGCTTGGGGACTAGCGGGAGAAGGTTAAGCAATGAGCAGTTCTTC.

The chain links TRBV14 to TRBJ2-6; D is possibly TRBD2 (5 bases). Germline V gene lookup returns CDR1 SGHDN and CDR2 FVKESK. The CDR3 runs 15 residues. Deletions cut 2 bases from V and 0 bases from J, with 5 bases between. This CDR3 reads CASSQRDSGANVLTF. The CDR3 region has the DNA TGTGCCAGCAGCCAACGGGACTCTGGGGCCAACGTCCTGACTTTC.

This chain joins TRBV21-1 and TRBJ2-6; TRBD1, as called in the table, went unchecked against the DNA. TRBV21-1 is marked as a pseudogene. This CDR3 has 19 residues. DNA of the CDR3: TGTGCCAGCATCCACCGGAGACAGGAACCAACTCGCCGGGCCAACGTCCTGACTTTC. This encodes CASIHRRQEPTRRANVLTF.

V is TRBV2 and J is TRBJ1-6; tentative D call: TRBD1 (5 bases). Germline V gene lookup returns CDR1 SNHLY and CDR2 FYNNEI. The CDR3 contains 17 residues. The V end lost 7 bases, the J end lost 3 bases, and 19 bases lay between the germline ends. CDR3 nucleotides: TGTGCCAGCACCCGGGACTTCAACGTCCGCTATAATTCACCCCTCCACTTT. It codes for CASTRDFNVRYNSPLHF.

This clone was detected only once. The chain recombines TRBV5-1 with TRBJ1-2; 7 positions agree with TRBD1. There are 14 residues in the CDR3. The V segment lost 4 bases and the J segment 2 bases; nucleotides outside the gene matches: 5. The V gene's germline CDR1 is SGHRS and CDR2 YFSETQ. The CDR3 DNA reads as TGCGCCAGCAGCCCGGGACAGACGAACTATGGCTACACCTTC. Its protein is CASSPGQTNYGYTF.

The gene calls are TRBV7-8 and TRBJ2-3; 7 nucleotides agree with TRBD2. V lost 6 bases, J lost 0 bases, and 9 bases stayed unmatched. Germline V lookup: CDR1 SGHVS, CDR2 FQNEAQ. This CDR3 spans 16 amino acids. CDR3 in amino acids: CASSFEAGLSTDTQYF. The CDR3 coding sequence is TGTGCCAGCAGTTTCGAAGCGGGACTTAGCACAGATACGCAGTATTTT.

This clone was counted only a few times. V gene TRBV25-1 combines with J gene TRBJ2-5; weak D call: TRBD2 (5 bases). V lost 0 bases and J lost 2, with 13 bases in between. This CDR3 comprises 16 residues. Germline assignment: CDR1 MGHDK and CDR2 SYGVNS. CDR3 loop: CASSEYNIRTQETQYF. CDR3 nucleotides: TGTGCCAGCAGTGAATATAACATACGGACTCAAGAGACCCAGTACTTC.

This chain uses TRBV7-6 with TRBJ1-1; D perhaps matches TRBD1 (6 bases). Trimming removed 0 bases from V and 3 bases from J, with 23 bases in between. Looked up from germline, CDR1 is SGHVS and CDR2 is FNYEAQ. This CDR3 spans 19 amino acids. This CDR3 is CASSLAPTRAGGEDTEAFF. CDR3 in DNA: TGTGCCAGCAGCTTAGCCCCCACGAGGGCGGGGGGCGAGGACACTGAAGCTTTCTTT.

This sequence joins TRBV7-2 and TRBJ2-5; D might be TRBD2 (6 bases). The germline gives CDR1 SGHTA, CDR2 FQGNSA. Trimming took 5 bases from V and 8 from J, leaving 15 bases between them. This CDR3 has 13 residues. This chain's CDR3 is CASSTSPGTTQYF. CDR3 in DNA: TGTGCCAGCAGCACCTCCCCCGGGACTACCCAGTACTTC.

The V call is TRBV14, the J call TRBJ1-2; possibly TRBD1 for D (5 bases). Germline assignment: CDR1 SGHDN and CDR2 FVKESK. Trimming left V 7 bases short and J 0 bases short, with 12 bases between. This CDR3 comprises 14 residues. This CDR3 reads CASTSGISNYGYTF. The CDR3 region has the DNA TGTGCCAGCACCTCAGGGATATCTAACTATGGCTACACCTTC.

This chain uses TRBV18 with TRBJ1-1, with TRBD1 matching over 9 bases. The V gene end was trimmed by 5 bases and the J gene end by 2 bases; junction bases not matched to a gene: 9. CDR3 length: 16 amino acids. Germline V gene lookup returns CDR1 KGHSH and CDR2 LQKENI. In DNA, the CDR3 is TGTGCCAGCTCAACCGGGACAGGGAAGGGAAACACTGAAGCTTTCTTT. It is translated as CASSTGTGKGNTEAFF.

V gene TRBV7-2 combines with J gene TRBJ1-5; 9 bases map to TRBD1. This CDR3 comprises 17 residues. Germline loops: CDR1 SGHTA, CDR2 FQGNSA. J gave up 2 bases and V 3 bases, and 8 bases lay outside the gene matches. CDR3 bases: TGTGCCAGCAGCTTCGGGACAGGGTTCGGTGGCAATCAGCCCCAGCATTTT. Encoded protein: CASSFGTGFGGNQPQHF.

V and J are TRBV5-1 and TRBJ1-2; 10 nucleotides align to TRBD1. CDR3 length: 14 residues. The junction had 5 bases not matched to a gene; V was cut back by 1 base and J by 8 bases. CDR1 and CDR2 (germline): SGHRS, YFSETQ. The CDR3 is CASSLMTGGEGYTF. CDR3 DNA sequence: TGCGCCAGCAGCTTGATGACAGGGGGCGAAGGCTACACCTTC.

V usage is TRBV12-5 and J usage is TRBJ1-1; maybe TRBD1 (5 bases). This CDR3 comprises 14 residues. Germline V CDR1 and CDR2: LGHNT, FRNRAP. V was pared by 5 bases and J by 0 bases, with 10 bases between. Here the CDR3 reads CASGLTDLNTEAFF. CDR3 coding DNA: TGTGCTAGTGGTCTGACAGACTTGAACACTGAAGCTTTCTTT.

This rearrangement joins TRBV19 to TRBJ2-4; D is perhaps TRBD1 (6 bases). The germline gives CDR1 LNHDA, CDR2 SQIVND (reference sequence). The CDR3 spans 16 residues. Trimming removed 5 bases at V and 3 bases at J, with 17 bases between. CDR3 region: CASSFKQGADKNIQYF. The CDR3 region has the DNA TGTGCCAGTAGTTTCAAACAGGGCGCAGACAAAAACATTCAGTACTTC.

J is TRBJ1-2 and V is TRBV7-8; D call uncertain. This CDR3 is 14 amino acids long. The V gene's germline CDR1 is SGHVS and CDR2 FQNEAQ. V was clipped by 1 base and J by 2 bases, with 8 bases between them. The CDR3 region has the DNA TGTGCCAGCAGCTTAGTTCCCAGGAACTATGGCTACACCTTC. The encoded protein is CASSLVPRNYGYTF.

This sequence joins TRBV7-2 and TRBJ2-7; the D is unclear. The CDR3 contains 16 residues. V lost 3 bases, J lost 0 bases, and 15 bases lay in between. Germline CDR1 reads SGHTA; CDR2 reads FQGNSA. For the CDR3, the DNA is TGTGCCAGCAGCTTCGCCCCGGGTGTAATCTCCTACGAGCAGTACTTC. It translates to CASSFAPGVISYEQYF.

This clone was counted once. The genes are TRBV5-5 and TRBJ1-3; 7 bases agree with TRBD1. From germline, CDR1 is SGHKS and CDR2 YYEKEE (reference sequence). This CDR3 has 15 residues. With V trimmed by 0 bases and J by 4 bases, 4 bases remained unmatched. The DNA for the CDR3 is TGTGCCAGCAGCTTGGAGGGGGCGCGGGGAAACACCATATATTTT. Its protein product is CASSLEGARGNTIYF. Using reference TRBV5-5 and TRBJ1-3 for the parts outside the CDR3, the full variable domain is DAGVTQSPTHLIKTRGQQVTLRCSPISGHKSVSWYQQVLGQGPQFIFQYYEKEERGRGNFPDRFSARQFPNYSSELNVNALLLGDSALYLCASSLEGARGNTIYFGEGSWLTVV.

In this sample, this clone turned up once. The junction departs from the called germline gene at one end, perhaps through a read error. This CDR3 is CAISQSRGLKTQYF. CDR3 in DNA: TGTGCCATCAGTCAGTCCCGGGGTTTGAAGACCCAGTACTTC. V usage is TRBV10-3 and J usage is TRBJ2-5, with D possibly being TRBD2 (5 bases). The germline gives CDR1 ENHRY, CDR2 SYGVKD. The CDR3 runs to 14 residues.

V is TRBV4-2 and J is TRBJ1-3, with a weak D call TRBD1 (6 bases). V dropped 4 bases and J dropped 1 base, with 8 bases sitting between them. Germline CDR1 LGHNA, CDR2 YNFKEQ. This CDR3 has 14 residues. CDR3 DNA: TGTGCCAGCAGCCCGGGGACATCTGGAAACACCATATATTTT. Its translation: CASSPGTSGNTIYF.

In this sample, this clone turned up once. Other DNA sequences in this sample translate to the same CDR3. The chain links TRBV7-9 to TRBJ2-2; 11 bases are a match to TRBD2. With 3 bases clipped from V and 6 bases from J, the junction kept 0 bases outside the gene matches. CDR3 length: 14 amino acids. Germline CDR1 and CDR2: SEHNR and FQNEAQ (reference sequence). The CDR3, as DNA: TGTGCCAGCAGCTTGGGACTAGCGGCCGGGGAGCTGTTTTTT. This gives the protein CASSLGLAAGELFF.

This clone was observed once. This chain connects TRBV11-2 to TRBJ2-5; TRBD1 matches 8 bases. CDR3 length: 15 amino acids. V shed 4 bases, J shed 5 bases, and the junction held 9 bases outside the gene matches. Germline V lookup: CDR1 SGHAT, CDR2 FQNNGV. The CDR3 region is CASSSRTGPGETQYF. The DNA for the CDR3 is TGTGCCAGCAGCTCCAGGACAGGGCCGGGGGAGACCCAGTACTTC. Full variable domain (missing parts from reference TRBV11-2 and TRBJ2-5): EAGVAQSPRYKIIEKRQSVAFWCNPISGHATLYWYQQILGQGPKLLIQFQNNGVVDDSQLPKDRFSAERLKGVDSTLKIQPAKLEDSAVYLCASSSRTGPGETQYFGPGTRLLVL.

The chain's CDR3 is CASSLSRSYNEQFF. The CDR3 DNA sequence: TGCGCCAGCAGCCTGAGTCGTTCCTACAATGAGCAGTTCTTC. The rearrangement joins TRBV5-1 to TRBJ2-1; D ambiguous. The germline gives CDR1 SGHRS, CDR2 YFSETQ. The CDR3 has 14 residues. Trimming left V 4 bases short and J 1 base short, with 9 bases between.

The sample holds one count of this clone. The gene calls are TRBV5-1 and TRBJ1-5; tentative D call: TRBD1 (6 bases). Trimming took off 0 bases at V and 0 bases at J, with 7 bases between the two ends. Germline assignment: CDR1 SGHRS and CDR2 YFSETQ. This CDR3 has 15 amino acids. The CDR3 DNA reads TGCGCCAGCAGCTTGGGGGACAATAGCAATCAGCCCCAGCATTTT. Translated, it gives CASSLGDNSNQPQHF.